This T cell receptor (beta chain) was captured by sequencing in a study of blood T cell repertoires in COVID-19. Methods used by the authors: Reference gene primer amplification gave estimated nucleated cell counts. Only in-frame clones appear in the TCRdb table, and some are missing; sequencing was by immunoSEQ multiplex PCR. Clone size and the V and J calls come from that table; the DNA yielded D and trimming. The data contain over 65,000 clones, 70% to 90% of them singletons. CDR1 is SNHLY and CDR2 is FYNNEI in the germline V gene. The CDR3 runs to 16 residues. With respect to this clone: Mismatch with germline at one junction end may stem from a read error.

This chain connects TRBV2 to TRBJ2-7; 8 bases are a match to TRBD1. Material for sequencing was peripheral blood. The sequence was obtained from a human donor in a cohort sampled during active COVID-19. The CDR3 spells CASMQTRQGTSCEQYF. CDR3 bases: TGTGCCAGCATGCAGACCCGACAGGGGACTTCCTGCGAGCAGTACTTC.